Listed here are 23 T cell receptor beta chains from one sample, sequenced in a study of blood T cell repertoires in COVID-19. Profiled with immunoSEQ multiplex PCR; TCRdb holds only in-frame clones, not every one. The data contain about 170,000 clones, around nine tenths of them singletons. Source material: peripheral blood. The receptors derive from a man aged 70 or older with acute or convalescent COVID-19.

The chain combines TRBV24-1 with TRBJ2-2; maybe TRBD2 (5 bases). The CDR3 covers 16 residues. Germline lookup yields CDR1 KGHDR and CDR2 SFDVKD. The V and J ends lost 7 bases and 2 bases respectively, with 16 bases between them. CDR3 nucleotides: TGTGCCACCAGGCCGACGGCGGGTATAAACACCGGGGAGCTGTTTTTT. Amino acid sequence: CATRPTAGINTGELFF.

The chain uses TRBV27 and TRBJ1-5, with 10 positions matching TRBD1. CDR3 length: 14 amino acids. The germline V gene encodes CDR1 MNHEY and CDR2 SMNVEV (reference sequence). Trimming took 5 bases from V and 7 from J; bases not matched to a gene: 5. The CDR3 coding sequence is TGTGCCAGCAGTCCCGGACAGGGGGAACAGCCCCAGCATTTT. Amino acid sequence: CASSPGQGEQPQHF.

The chain couples TRBV7-9 to TRBJ1-5; 8 bases fit TRBD1. Germline V gives CDR1 SEHNR, CDR2 FQNEAQ (reference sequence). This CDR3 contains 15 residues. V trimming: 4 bases; J trimming: 7 bases; junction bases outside the gene matches: 9. This CDR3 is CASSSTAGGLQPQHF. CDR3 sequence (DNA): TGTGCCAGCAGCTCAACCGCAGGGGGCTTACAGCCCCAGCATTTT. The variable domain in full, completed from reference TRBV7-9 and TRBJ1-5, reads DTGVSQNPRHKITKRGQNVTFRCDPISEHNRLYWYRQTLGQGPEFLTYFQNEAQLEKSRLLSDRFSAERPKGSFSTLEIQRTEQGDSAMYLCASSSTAGGLQPQHFGDGTRLSIL.

This chain joins TRBV4-3 and TRBJ2-3; 9 bases line up with TRBD1. CDR3 length: 16 amino acids. From germline, CDR1 is LGHNA and CDR2 YSLEER. J gave up 6 bases and V 3 bases, and 10 bases lay outside the gene matches. The CDR3 nucleotides are TGCGCCAGCAGCCATCACCCGGGACAGGGAACCGATACGCAGTATTTT. As protein: CASSHHPGQGTDTQYF.

The V gene is TRBV27, the J gene TRBJ2-7; D is perhaps TRBD1 (6 bases). The CDR3 contains 15 residues. Germline V gives CDR1 MNHEY, CDR2 SMNVEV (reference sequence). Between the trimmed V and J ends, which lost 6 bases and 9 bases, there was a span of 24 bases. The DNA of the CDR3 is TGTGCCAGCAGCCGAAGCTCATTACAGGGATTCGGGCAGTACTTC. Translating it yields CASSRSSLQGFGQYF.

This rearrangement joins TRBV30 to TRBJ1-2; D possibly corresponds to TRBD1 (5 bases). Trimming took off 2 bases at V and 4 bases at J, with 11 bases between the two ends. The CDR3 extends over 13 amino acids. The germline CDR1 and CDR2 sequences are GTSNPN and SVGIG (reference sequence). CDR3 DNA sequence: TGTGCCTGGAGTACCGACAGACCCTATGGCTACACCTTC. Translation: CAWSTDRPYGYTF. The full variable domain, its missing parts supplied by reference TRBV30 and TRBJ1-2, is SQTIHQWPATLVQPVGSPLSLECTVEGTSNPNLYWYRQAAGRGLQLLFYSVGIGQISSEVPQNLSASRPQDRQFILSSKKLLLSDSGFYLCAWSTDRPYGYTFGSGTRLTVV.

This sequence joins TRBV10-3 and TRBJ1-2, with 9 bases identical to TRBD1. J gave up 3 bases and V 6 bases, and 5 bases lay outside the gene matches. The CDR3 is 14 residues long. CDR1 and CDR2 from the germline V gene are ENHRY and SYGVKD. The CDR3 bases are TGTGCCATCAGAGGGGGACAGGGAGACTATGGCTACACCTTC. Translating gives CAIRGGQGDYGYTF.

This clone was recorded once. The gene calls are TRBV27 and TRBJ1-1; a weak D match, TRBD1 (6 bases). V dropped 6 bases and J dropped 9 bases, with 14 bases sitting between them. Germline V gene data show CDR1 as MNHEY and CDR2 as SMNVEV (reference sequence). The CDR3 covers 12 residues. The CDR3 loop is CASSFGGGQAFF. CDR3 in DNA: TGTGCCAGCAGCTTCGGGGGGGGGCAAGCTTTCTTT.

The rearrangement uses TRBV10-3 and TRBJ2-3; tentatively, D is TRBD1 (5 bases). V was shortened by 10 bases and J by 2 bases, with 13 bases between the two germline ends. Germline CDR1 and CDR2: ENHRY and SYGVKD. CDR3 size: 13 residues. For the CDR3, the DNA is TGTGCCACCCACCTGGGGCCCACAGATACGCAGTATTTT. Protein sequence: CATHLGPTDTQYF.

This clone was recorded once. This chain uses TRBV13 with TRBJ1-4, with D possibly matching TRBD1 (5 bases). The germline CDR1 and CDR2 sequences are PRHDT and FYEKMQ (reference sequence). The CDR3 contains 15 residues. V gave up 3 bases and J gave up 7 bases, with 15 bases separating them. CDR3 residues: CASSLSGRGGEKLFF. DNA for the CDR3: TGTGCCAGCAGCTTGTCAGGGCGTGGCGGTGAAAAACTGTTTTTT.

The genes are TRBV6-6 and TRBJ1-5; 9 bases align to TRBD1. The J segment lost 4 bases and the V segment lost 4 bases, leaving 8 bases of the junction unmatched. The germline gives CDR1 MNHNY, CDR2 SVGAGI (reference sequence). The length of the CDR3 is 16 residues. CDR3 DNA: TGTGCCAGCAGTTCCGCGGGACAGGGCAGGAATCAGCCCCAGCATTTT. Its translation is CASSSAGQGRNQPQHF.

The rearrangement links TRBV27 to TRBJ2-7, with D maybe TRBD1 (5 bases). The V gene's germline CDR1 is MNHEY and CDR2 SMNVEV (reference sequence). V dropped 6 bases and J dropped 5 bases, with 11 bases sitting between them. This CDR3 is 12 amino acids long. CDR3 amino acids: CASSQGFNEQYF. The CDR3 coding sequence is TGTGCCAGCAGCCAGGGATTCAACGAGCAGTACTTC.

The J gene is TRBJ2-1, the V gene TRBV9, with D tentatively TRBD1 (5 bases). The germline CDR1 and CDR2 sequences are SGDLS and YYNGEE. Deletions cut 1 base from V and 0 bases from J, with 11 bases between. The CDR3 loop spans 16 amino acids. Here the CDR3 reads CASSVSGRSSYNEQFF. As DNA, the CDR3 is TGTGCCAGCAGCGTATCAGGGCGAAGCTCCTACAATGAGCAGTTCTTC.

J is TRBJ2-5 and V is TRBV7-2; D is possibly TRBD1 (7 bases). This CDR3 region has 17 residues. Germline V CDR1 and CDR2: SGHTA, FQGNSA. V lost 6 bases and J 4 bases, leaving 24 bases between the germline ends. The CDR3 coding sequence is TGTGCCAGCAGGGGCGGGACAGCCACCGGGGCACGAGAGACCCAGTACTTC. It specifies CASRGGTATGARETQYF. Full variable domain (rest looked up from reference TRBV7-2 and TRBJ2-5): GAGVSQSPSNKVTEKGKDVELRCDPISGHTALYWYRQSLGQGLEFLIYFQGNSAPDKSGLPSDRFSAERTGGSVSTLTIQRTQQEDSAVYLCASRGGTATGARETQYFGPGTRLLVL.

The chain links TRBV5-1 to TRBJ1-2; 7 bases agree with TRBD1. CDR3 length: 14 residues. Looked up from germline, CDR1 is SGHRS and CDR2 is YFSETQ. V was clipped by 4 bases and J by 6 bases; unmatched bases: 9. The CDR3 reads CASSMGQSGDGYTF. CDR3 in DNA: TGCGCCAGCAGCATGGGACAGTCGGGGGATGGCTACACCTTC. Variable domain in full (rest from reference TRBV5-1 and TRBJ1-2): KAGVTQTPRYLIKTRGQQVTLSCSPISGHRSVSWYQQTPGQGLQFLFEYFSETQRNKGNFPGRFSGRQFSNSRSEMNVSTLELGDSALYLCASSMGQSGDGYTFGSGTRLTVV.

The CDR3 DNA reads as TGTGCCAGCAGTGAGGGCCCGAAGGATACTGAAGCTTTCTTT. Translating it yields CASSEGPKDTEAFF. J is TRBJ1-1 and V is TRBV6-1; no definite D call. Trimming removed 3 bases from V and 5 bases from J, with 13 bases in between. Looked up from germline, CDR1 is MNHNS and CDR2 is SASEGT. The CDR3 consists of 14 residues.

This chain links TRBV9 with TRBJ2-7; 10 nucleotides align to TRBD1. V lost 4 bases and J lost 0; bases outside the gene matches: 7. The CDR3 loop spans 16 amino acids. Per germline, CDR1 SGDLS and CDR2 YYNGEE. The CDR3 nucleotides read TGTGCCAGCAGCTTGGGGGGGACAGGGGTCTCCTACGAGCAGTACTTC. This codes for CASSLGGTGVSYEQYF.

The chain uses TRBV5-5 and TRBJ2-5, with D possibly being TRBD1 (6 bases). The CDR3 has 16 amino acids. V lost 4 bases to trimming and J lost 2 bases, with 18 bases between them. Looked up from germline, CDR1 is SGHKS and CDR2 is YYEKEE (reference sequence). In DNA form, the CDR3 reads TGTGCCAGCAGCCCAGGGACACCAGGGTCACAAGAGACCCAGTACTTC. Protein product: CASSPGTPGSQETQYF.

The V call is TRBV18, the J call TRBJ2-1; 8 nucleotides line up with TRBD1. The V and J ends lost 4 bases and 1 base, in that order; junction bases with no gene match: 0. CDR3 length: 14 residues. Germline values: CDR1 KGHSH, CDR2 LQKENI. CDR3 in DNA: TGTGCCAGCTCACGGGACAGGTCCTACAATGAGCAGTTCTTC. Its translation is CASSRDRSYNEQFF.

The chain couples TRBV10-3 to TRBJ2-5; weak D call: TRBD2 (7 bases). In germline, CDR1 is ENHRY, CDR2 SYGVKD. The CDR3 totals 14 residues. With 10 bases removed from V and 3 bases from J, the gap between germline ends came to 18 bases. The CDR3 protein is CATRNREGEETQYF. In DNA form, the CDR3 reads TGTGCCACACGCAACAGGGAGGGGGAAGAGACCCAGTACTTC.

The sample holds a few counts of this clone. The gene calls are TRBV21-1 and TRBJ1-2; no DNA check was done on the table's D call, TRBD1. TRBV21-1 is noted as a pseudogene. CDR3 length equals 15 residues. CDR3 nucleotides: TGTGCCAGCAGCAAAGGGGGACAGGCGAACTATGGCTACACCTTC. Protein: CASSKGGQANYGYTF.

V and J are TRBV14 and TRBJ2-5; 11 bases line up with TRBD2. The germline V gene has CDR1 SGHDN and CDR2 FVKESK. The CDR3 is 16 amino acids. V lost 3 bases, J lost 3 bases, and 6 bases stayed unmatched. The CDR3 coding sequence is TGTGCCAGCAGCCATCGACTGACTAGCGGGGAAGAGACCCAGTACTTC. It encodes CASSHRLTSGEETQYF.

This clone has only one observation. The rearrangement links TRBV18 to TRBJ2-1; TRBD2 matches 14 bases. The CDR3 has 14 amino acids. The germline V gene encodes CDR1 KGHSH and CDR2 LQKENI. V gave up 6 bases and J gave up 13 bases; unmatched junction bases: 8. The CDR3, as DNA: TGTGCCAGCTCTCCCGGGACTAGCGGGAGACCCCAGTTCTTC. Translated: CASSPGTSGRPQFF.